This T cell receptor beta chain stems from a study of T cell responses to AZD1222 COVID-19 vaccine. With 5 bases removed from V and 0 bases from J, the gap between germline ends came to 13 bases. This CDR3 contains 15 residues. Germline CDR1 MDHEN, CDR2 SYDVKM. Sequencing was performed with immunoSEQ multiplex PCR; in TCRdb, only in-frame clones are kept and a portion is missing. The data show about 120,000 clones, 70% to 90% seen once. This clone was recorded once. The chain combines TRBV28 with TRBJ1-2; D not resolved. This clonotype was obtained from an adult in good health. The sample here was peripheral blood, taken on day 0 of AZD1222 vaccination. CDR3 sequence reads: CASSQGVTANYGYTF. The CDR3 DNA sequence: TGTGCCAGCAGTCAAGGAGTCACAGCTAACTATGGCTACACCTTC.